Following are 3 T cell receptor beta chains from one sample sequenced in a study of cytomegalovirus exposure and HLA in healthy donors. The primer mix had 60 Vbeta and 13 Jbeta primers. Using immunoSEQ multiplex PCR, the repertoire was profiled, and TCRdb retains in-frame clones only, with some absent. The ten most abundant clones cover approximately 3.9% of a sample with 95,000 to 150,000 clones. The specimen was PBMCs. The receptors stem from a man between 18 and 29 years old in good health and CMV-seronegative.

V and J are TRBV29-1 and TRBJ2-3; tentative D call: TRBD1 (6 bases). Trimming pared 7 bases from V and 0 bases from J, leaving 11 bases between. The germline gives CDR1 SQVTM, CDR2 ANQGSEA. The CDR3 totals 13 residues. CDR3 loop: CSAQRGSTDTQYF. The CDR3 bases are TGCAGCGCCCAAAGGGGGAGCACAGATACGCAGTATTTT.

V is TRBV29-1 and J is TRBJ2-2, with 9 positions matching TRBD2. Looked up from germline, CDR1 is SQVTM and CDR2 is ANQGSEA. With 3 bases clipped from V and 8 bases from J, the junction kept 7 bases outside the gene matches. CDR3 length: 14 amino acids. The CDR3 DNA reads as TGCAGCGTTGAGGAGCGGGGGGTTCGGGGGGAGCTGTTTTTT. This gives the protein CSVEERGVRGELFF.

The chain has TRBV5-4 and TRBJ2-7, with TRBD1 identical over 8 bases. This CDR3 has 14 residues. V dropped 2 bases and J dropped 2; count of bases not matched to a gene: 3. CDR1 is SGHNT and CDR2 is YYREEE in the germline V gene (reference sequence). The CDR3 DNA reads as TGTGCCAGCAGCTTAGGGGACAGGACCTACGAGCAGTACTTC. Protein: CASSLGDRTYEQYF.